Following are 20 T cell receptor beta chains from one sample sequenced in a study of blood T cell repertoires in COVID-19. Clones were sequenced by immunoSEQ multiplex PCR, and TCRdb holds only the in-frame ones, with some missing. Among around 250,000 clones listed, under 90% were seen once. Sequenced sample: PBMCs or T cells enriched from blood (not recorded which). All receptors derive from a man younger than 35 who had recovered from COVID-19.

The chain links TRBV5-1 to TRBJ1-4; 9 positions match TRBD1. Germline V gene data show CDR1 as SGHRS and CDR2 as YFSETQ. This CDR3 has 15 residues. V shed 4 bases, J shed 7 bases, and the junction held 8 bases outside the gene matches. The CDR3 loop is CASSGWTGEGEKLFF. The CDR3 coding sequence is TGCGCCAGCAGCGGATGGACAGGGGAGGGTGAAAAACTGTTTTTT.

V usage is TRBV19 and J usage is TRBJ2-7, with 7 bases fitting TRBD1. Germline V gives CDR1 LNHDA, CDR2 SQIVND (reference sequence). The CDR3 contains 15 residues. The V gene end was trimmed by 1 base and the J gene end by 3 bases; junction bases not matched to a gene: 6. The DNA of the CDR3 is TGTGCCAGTAGTATAGGGGGGACAGCCTACTACGAGCAGTACTTC. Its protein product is CASSIGGTAYYEQYF.

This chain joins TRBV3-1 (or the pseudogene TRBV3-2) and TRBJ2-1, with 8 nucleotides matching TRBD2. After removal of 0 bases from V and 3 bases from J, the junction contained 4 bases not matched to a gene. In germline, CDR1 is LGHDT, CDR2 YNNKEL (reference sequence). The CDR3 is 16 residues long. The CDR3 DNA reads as TGTGCCAGCAGCCAAGATTTCGCGGGAGGCTACAATGAGCAGTTCTTC. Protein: CASSQDFAGGYNEQFF.

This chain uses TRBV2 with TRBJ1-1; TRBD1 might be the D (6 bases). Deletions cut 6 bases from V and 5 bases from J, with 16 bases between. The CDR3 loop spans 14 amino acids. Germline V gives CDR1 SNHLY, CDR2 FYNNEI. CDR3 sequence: CASSPGVQGTEAFF. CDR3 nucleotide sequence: TGTGCCAGCAGCCCCGGGGTCCAGGGGACTGAAGCTTTCTTT.

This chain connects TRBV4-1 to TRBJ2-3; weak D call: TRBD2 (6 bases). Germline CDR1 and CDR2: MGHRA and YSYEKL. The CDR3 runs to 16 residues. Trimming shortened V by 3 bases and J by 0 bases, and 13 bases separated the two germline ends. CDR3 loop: CASSHPQRVSTDTQYF. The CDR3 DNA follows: TGCGCCAGCAGCCACCCCCAGCGGGTTAGCACAGATACGCAGTATTTT.

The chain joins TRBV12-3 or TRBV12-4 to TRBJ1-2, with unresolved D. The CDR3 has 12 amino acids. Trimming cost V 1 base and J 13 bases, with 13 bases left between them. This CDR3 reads CASSLVPEVVTF. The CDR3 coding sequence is TGTGCCAGCAGTTTAGTTCCCGAGGTGGTCACCTTC.

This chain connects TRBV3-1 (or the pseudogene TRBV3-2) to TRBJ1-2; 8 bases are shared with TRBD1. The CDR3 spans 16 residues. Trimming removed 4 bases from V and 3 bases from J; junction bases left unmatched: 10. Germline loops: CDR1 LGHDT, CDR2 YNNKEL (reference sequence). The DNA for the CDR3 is TGTGCCAGCAGCCCACCCGGGACAGGCAGCCACTATGGCTACACCTTC. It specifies CASSPPGTGSHYGYTF.

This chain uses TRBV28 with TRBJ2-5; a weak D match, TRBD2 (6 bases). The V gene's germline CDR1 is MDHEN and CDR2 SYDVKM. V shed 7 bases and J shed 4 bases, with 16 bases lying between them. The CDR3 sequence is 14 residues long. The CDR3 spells CASIRGTFAETQYF. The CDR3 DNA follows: TGTGCCAGCATCCGCGGGACTTTTGCAGAGACCCAGTACTTC.

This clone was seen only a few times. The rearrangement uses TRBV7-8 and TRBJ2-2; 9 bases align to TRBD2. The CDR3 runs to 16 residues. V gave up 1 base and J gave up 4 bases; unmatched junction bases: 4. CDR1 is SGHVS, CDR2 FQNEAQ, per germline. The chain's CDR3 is CASSLGGGAVTGELFF. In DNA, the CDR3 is TGTGCCAGCAGCTTAGGCGGGGGGGCGGTCACCGGGGAGCTGTTTTTT.

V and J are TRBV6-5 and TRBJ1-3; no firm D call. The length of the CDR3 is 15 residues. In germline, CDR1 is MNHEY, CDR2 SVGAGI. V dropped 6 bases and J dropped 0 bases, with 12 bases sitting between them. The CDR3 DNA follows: TGTGCCAGCAGCCCGGGTCCTTTCTCTGGAAACACCATATATTTT. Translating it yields CASSPGPFSGNTIYF.

The CDR3 protein is CASSLVVGTGNAYGYTF. The DNA for the CDR3 is TGTGCCAGCAGCTTAGTGGTCGGGACAGGGAATGCCTATGGCTACACCTTC. The rearrangement joins TRBV7-9 to TRBJ1-2; 9 bases match TRBD1. This CDR3 is 17 amino acids long. V lost 1 base and J lost 4; bases outside the gene matches: 10. Looked up from germline, CDR1 is SEHNR and CDR2 is FQNEAQ (reference sequence).

The CDR3 DNA sequence: TGCGCCAGCAGCTTGGAGTCCGGGAGGAACCAGCCCCAGCATTTT. This encodes CASSLESGRNQPQHF. This chain connects TRBV5-1 to TRBJ1-5; D gene unclear. V gave up 0 bases and J gave up 7 bases, with 14 bases separating them. CDR3 size: 15 residues. Germline CDR1 is SGHRS and CDR2 is YFSETQ.

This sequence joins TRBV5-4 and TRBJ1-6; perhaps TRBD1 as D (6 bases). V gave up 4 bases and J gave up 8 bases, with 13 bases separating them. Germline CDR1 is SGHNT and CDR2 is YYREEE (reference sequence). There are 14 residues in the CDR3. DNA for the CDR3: TGTGCCAGCAGCCCAGGGGTGAGGGATTCACCCCTCCACTTT. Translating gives CASSPGVRDSPLHF. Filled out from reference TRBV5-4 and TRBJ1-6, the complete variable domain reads ETGVTQSPTHLIKTRGQQVTLRCSSQSGHNTVSWYQQALGQGPQFIFQYYREEENGRGNFPPRFSGLQFPNYSSELNVNALELDDSALYLCASSPGVRDSPLHFGNGTRLTVT.

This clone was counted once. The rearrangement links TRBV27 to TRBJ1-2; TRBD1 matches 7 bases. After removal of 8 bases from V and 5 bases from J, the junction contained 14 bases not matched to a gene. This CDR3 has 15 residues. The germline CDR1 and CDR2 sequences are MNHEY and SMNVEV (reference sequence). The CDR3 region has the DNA TGTGCCAGCGGGGAACATGAGACAGGGAGATATGGCTACACCTTC. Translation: CASGEHETGRYGYTF.

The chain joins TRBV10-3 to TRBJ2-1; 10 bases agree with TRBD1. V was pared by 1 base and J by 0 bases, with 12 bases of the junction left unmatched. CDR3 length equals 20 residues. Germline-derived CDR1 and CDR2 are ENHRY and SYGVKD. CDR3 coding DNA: TGTGCCATCAGTGAGTTGTCCGGGACAGGGGCTACGAGCTCCTACAATGAGCAGTTCTTC. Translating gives CAISELSGTGATSSYNEQFF.

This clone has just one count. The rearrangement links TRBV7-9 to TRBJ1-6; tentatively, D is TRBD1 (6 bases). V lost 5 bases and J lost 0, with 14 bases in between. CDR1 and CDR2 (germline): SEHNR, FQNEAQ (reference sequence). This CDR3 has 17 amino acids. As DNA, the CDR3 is TGTGCCAGCAGCCAAAAAACAGGGAGCTCCTATAATTCACCCCTCCACTTT. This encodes CASSQKTGSSYNSPLHF.

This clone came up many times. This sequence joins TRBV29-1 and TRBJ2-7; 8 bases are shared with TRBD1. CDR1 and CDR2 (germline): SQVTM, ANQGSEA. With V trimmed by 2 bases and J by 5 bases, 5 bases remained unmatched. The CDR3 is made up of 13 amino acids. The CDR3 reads CSVERQGANEQYF. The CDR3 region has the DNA TGCAGCGTTGAACGTCAGGGGGCCAACGAGCAGTACTTC.

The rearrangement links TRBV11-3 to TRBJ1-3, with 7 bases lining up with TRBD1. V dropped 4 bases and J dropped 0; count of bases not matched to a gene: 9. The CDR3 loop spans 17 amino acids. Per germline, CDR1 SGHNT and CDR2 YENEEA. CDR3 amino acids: CASSYRTGTSSGNTIYF. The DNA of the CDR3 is TGTGCCAGCAGCTACCGGACAGGAACCAGCTCTGGAAACACCATATATTTT.

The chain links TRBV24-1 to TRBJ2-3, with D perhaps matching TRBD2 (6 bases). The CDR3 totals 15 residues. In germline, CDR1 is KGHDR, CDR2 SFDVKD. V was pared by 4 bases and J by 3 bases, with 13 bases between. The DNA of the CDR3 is TGTGCCACCAGTGACTTAGCGGTGCATACAGATACGCAGTATTTT. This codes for CATSDLAVHTDTQYF.

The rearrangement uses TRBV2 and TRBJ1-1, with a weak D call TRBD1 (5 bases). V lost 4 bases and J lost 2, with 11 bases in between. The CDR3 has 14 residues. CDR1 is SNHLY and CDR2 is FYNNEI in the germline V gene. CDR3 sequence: CASSGYRKNTEAFF. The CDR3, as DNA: TGTGCCAGCAGTGGATACAGGAAAAACACTGAAGCTTTCTTT.